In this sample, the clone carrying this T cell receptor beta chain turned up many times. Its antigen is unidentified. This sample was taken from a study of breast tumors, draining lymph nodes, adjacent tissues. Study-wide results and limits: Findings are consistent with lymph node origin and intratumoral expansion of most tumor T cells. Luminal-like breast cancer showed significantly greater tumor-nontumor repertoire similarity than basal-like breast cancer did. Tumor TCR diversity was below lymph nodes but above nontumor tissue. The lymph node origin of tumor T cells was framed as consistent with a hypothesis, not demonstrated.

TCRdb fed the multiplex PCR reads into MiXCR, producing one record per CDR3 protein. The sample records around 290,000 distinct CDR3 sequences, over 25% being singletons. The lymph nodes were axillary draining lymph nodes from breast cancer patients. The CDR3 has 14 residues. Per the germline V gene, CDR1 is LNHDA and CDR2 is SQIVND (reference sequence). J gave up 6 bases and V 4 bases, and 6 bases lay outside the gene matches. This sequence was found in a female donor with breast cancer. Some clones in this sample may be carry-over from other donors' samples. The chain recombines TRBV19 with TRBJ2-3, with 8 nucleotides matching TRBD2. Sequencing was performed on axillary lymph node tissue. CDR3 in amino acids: CASSSRGGPDTQYF. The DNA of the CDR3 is TGTGCCAGTAGTAGCCGCGGGGGGCCGGATACGCAGTATTTT.